The T cell receptor (beta chain) under discussion was sequenced for a study of blood T cell repertoires in COVID-19. Study background: Italy, Spain and the United States were the sources of the convalescent and acute COVID-19 samples. T cells, B-cell-depleted T cells, or PBMCs supplied cDNA or gDNA.

Original processing methods: Nucleated cell number was recorded as an estimate derived from reference gene primer amplification. Using immunoSEQ multiplex PCR, the repertoire was profiled, and TCRdb retains in-frame clones only, with some absent. That table furnishes V, J and clone size, whereas the DNA furnished D and trimming. The table includes approximately 68,000 clones, around 85% detected once. The CDR3 is 16 residues long. CDR1 and CDR2 from the germline V gene are LGHNA and YNFKEQ. The V gene end was trimmed by 5 bases and the J gene end by 0 bases; junction bases not matched to a gene: 3. The J gene is TRBJ2-1, the V gene TRBV4-2; 11 nucleotides match TRBD2. This sequence originates from a man aged 45-65 years with active COVID-19. The material sequenced was peripheral blood. The CDR3 DNA follows: TGTGCCAGCAGCTATAGCGGGGGGGGCTCCTACAATGAGCAGTTCTTC. It encodes CASSYSGGGSYNEQFF.